A selection of T cell receptor beta chains follows, all from one sample in a study of shared clonotypes between healthy human individuals. Data came from immunoSEQ multiplex PCR; TCRdb stores just in-frame clones and leaves some out. The sample gives around 2.3 million clones, 95% of which show up once; around 0.13% is in the top ten. The source material was naive CD4+ T cells sorted from blood. These receptors were obtained from a man younger than 35 in good health. Each CDR3 is given with its conserved first and last residue. A D gene is named only where the DNA matches it firmly.

cdr3_aa j_call v_call d_call
CASSTSRDAKNIQYF TRBJ2-4 TRBV5-6 NA
CASSPRTRGLGEQFF TRBJ2-1 TRBV7-9 TRBD1
CASSRQSSYEQYF TRBJ2-7 TRBV6-5 NA
CASSSGTGSGNTIYF TRBJ1-3 TRBV5-1 TRBD1
CAITGLAGDEQFF TRBJ2-1 TRBV10-3 TRBD2
CAWSAGSPKSSIQYF TRBJ2-4 TRBV30 NA
CASSQNQGQGHGYTF TRBJ1-2 TRBV4-3 TRBD1
CASRTGLAGAADTQYF TRBJ2-3 TRBV19 TRBD2
CASKGQDATEAFF TRBJ1-1 TRBV6-1 TRBD1
CAVSQDYEQYF TRBJ2-7 TRBV10-3 NA
CASSLGTGNSYEQYF TRBJ2-7 TRBV5-1 TRBD1
CASRNRGLNEKLFF TRBJ1-4 TRBV6-1 TRBD1
CAISEGDSNTGELFF TRBJ2-2 TRBV10-3 NA
CASRSTGDHEQYF TRBJ2-7 TRBV7-9 TRBD1
CASSYGLESDTQYF TRBJ2-3 TRBV5-1 TRBD2
CASSLGSGLNTQYF TRBJ2-3 TRBV5-1 NA
CASSVNRAQNSPLHF TRBJ1-6 TRBV6-1 NA
CASSIDRNTGELFF TRBJ2-2 TRBV19 NA
CASSEGLRGGGEQFF TRBJ2-1 TRBV2 TRBD2
CASSSSLIYEQYF TRBJ2-7 TRBV28 NA
CASSETANYGYTF TRBJ1-2 TRBV6-1 NA
CASSLGMTGGRQETQYF TRBJ2-5 TRBV7-2 TRBD1
CSVEEGRNYGYTF TRBJ1-2 TRBV29-1 NA
CASSSGWGNEQFF TRBJ2-1 TRBV7-9 NA
CASSLQGYTDTQYF TRBJ2-3 TRBV10-2 NA
CASSYGFQGSGEKLFF TRBJ1-4 TRBV6-6 NA
CASSLLAPTGELFF TRBJ2-2 TRBV27 NA
CASSQGKLQGARTEAFF TRBJ1-1 TRBV4-1 TRBD1
CASSLAGGGGETQYF TRBJ2-5 TRBV7-2 NA
CASSQIQGTEAFF TRBJ1-1 TRBV4-3 NA
CAIREALNEQFF TRBJ2-1 TRBV10-3 NA
CASSLQGGRSPLHF TRBJ1-6 TRBV5-6 NA
CASSRGGNTEAFF TRBJ1-1 TRBV27 NA
CAGRGVSTDTQYF TRBJ2-3 TRBV2 NA
CASKTSSASYNEQFF TRBJ2-1 TRBV19 NA
CAISERALTSGELFF TRBJ2-2 TRBV10-3 NA
CASSSRQPPVYEQYF TRBJ2-7 TRBV7-9 NA
CASSLAGVLQETQYF TRBJ2-5 TRBV5-1 NA